The clone carrying this T cell receptor (beta chain) was counted at least ten times. Its matching antigen is unknown. This specimen belongs to a study of T cell repertoires in cytomegalovirus infection. The V gene lost 7 bases and the J gene lost 4 bases, with 10 bases spanning the gap. Germline CDR1 and CDR2: SEHNR and FQNEAQ (reference sequence). The CDR3 has 12 residues. TCRdb ran MiXCR on the reads and lists one entry per CDR3 protein. Of 160,000 or so distinct CDR3 sequences listed, about 20% are singletons. The sequencing here drew on CD8+ T cells from cultured PBMCs, taken from culture after CMV antigen stimulation. The chain links TRBV7-9 to TRBJ1-1, with D tentatively TRBD1 (5 bases). The clonotype was recovered from a human donor in good health (CMV status not recorded). Some clones in this sample may be carry-over from other donors' samples. The CDR3 reads CASTPGGTEAFF. The CDR3 nucleotides read TGTGCCAGCACCCCCGGGGGCACTGAAGCTTTCTTT.